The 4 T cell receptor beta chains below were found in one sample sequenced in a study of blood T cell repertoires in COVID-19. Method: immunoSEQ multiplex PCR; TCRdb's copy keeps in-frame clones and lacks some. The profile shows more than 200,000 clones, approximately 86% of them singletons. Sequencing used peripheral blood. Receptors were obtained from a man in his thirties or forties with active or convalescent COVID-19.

CDR3 in amino acids: CASSVGQEGNQPQHF. CDR3 DNA: TGTGCCAGCAGCGTAGGGCAGGAGGGCAATCAGCCCCAGCATTTT. The chain combines TRBV9 with TRBJ1-5; no clear D gene. V lost 0 bases and J lost 2, with 9 bases in between. Germline lookup yields CDR1 SGDLS and CDR2 YYNGEE. This CDR3 contains 15 residues.

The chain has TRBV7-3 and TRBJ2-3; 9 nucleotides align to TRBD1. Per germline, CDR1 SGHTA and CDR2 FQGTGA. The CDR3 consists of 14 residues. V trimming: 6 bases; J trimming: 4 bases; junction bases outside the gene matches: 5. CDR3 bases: TGTGCCAGCAGTCGAACAGGGGGCCCAGATACGCAGTATTTT. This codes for CASSRTGGPDTQYF.

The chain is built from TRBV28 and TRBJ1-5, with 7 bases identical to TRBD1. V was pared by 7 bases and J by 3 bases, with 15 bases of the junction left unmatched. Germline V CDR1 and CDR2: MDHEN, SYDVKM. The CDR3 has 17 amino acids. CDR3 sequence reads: CASTLGGAGYHNQPQHF. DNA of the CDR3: TGTGCCAGCACCTTAGGGGGCGCGGGCTACCACAATCAGCCCCAGCATTTT.

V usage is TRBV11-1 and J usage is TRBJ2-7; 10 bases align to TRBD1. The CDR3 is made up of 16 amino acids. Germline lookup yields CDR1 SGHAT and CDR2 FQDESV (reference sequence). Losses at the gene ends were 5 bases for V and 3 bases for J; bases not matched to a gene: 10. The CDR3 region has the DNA TGTGCCAGCAGCCCAGGACAGACAGGGGGCGTCTACGAGCAGTACTTC. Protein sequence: CASSPGQTGGVYEQYF.